Presented here are 17 T cell receptor beta chains from one specimen sequenced in a study of T cell responses to AZD1222 COVID-19 vaccine. TCRdb's copy holds only in-frame clones and misses some; the assay was immunoSEQ multiplex PCR. This sample carries about 82,000 clones, more than 85% of them seen once, and the ten largest clones take about 5.2%. The specimen was peripheral blood, collected on day 0 of AZD1222 vaccination. The receptors derive from an adult in good health.

The rearrangement joins TRBV7-9 to TRBJ1-4; tentatively, D is TRBD1 (5 bases). The germline V gene encodes CDR1 SEHNR and CDR2 FQNEAQ (reference sequence). Trimming took 7 bases from V and 1 from J, leaving 13 bases between them. The CDR3 is 15 amino acids. The CDR3 protein is CASTPSGLTNEKLFF. CDR3 in DNA: TGTGCCAGCACCCCTTCGGGACTAACTAATGAAAAACTGTTTTTT. The whole variable domain, filled in from reference TRBV7-9 and TRBJ1-4, reads DTGVSQNPRHKITKRGQNVTFRCDPISEHNRLYWYRQTLGQGPEFLTYFQNEAQLEKSRLLSDRFSAERPKGSFSTLEIQRTEQGDSAMYLCASTPSGLTNEKLFFGSGTQLSVL.

In DNA, the CDR3 is TGTGCCGGGTCCCCAACGCAGTATTTT. This translates into CAGSPTQYF. The J gene is TRBJ2-3, the V gene TRBV12-3 or TRBV12-4; no firm D call. The germline V and J ends were trimmed by 11 bases and 9 bases, with 9 bases remaining between them. This CDR3 contains 9 residues.

The CDR3 bases are TGTGCCAGCAGCCACATTTCTACAGGGGTGAATTCACCCCTCCACTTT. Its translation: CASSHISTGVNSPLHF. The chain combines TRBV7-9 with TRBJ1-6, with 7 bases lining up with TRBD1. The CDR3 contains 16 residues. CDR1 and CDR2 (germline): SEHNR, FQNEAQ (reference sequence). The V gene end was trimmed by 5 bases and the J gene end by 7 bases; junction bases not matched to a gene: 11.

The chain uses TRBV5-6 and TRBJ1-5, with TRBD1 matching 10 bases. The CDR3 loop spans 15 amino acids. Trimming at V came to 2 bases and at J to 5 bases, leaving 4 bases not matched to a gene. Germline CDR1 and CDR2: SGHDT and YYEEEE. CDR3 loop: CASSFMDRGYQPQHF. The CDR3 DNA reads as TGTGCCAGCAGCTTTATGGACAGGGGGTATCAGCCCCAGCATTTT.

V and J are TRBV10-3 and TRBJ1-3, with D unresolved. Germline CDR1 and CDR2: ENHRY and SYGVKD. This CDR3 is built from 11 residues. The germline V and J ends were trimmed by 3 bases and 8 bases, with 5 bases remaining between them. CDR3 DNA: TGTGCCATCAGTGATGCGGACACCATATATTTT. This gives the protein CAISDADTIYF.

Written as DNA, the CDR3 is TGTGCCAGCCAACCCCAGCGGGACACAGCGTATGGCTACACCTTC. It specifies CASQPQRDTAYGYTF. The rearrangement links TRBV19 to TRBJ1-2; D perhaps matches TRBD1 (6 bases). Germline CDR1 and CDR2: LNHDA and SQIVND (reference sequence). Deletions cut 9 bases from V and 5 bases from J, with 22 bases between. CDR3 size: 15 residues.

The chain couples TRBV7-9 to TRBJ2-5, with a tentative D call TRBD2 (7 bases). The germline V and J ends were trimmed by 3 bases and 5 bases, with 13 bases remaining between them. From germline, CDR1 is SEHNR and CDR2 FQNEAQ (reference sequence). The CDR3 has 14 amino acids. This chain's CDR3 is CASSFRGGGETQYF. The DNA for the CDR3 is TGTGCCAGCAGCTTCAGAGGGGGAGGGGAGACCCAGTACTTC.

This clone was observed a single time. The chain uses TRBV15 and TRBJ2-7; D could derive from TRBD1 or TRBD2 (5 bases each). Deletions cut 1 base from V and 4 bases from J, with 11 bases between. This CDR3 comprises 14 residues. Germline V gene lookup returns CDR1 LNHNV and CDR2 YYDKDF (reference sequence). In DNA, the CDR3 is TGTGCCACCAGCAGAGGGGGGTCCTCGTACGAGCAGTACTTC. Encoded protein: CATSRGGSSYEQYF.

The DNA for the CDR3 is TGTGCCAGCAGCTTGTATTTCTCTAGCAATCAGCCCCAGCATTTT. This encodes CASSLYFSSNQPQHF. The V call is TRBV5-6, the J call TRBJ1-5; D call uncertain. The V gene lost 1 base and the J gene lost 0 bases, with 8 bases spanning the gap. The germline V gene has CDR1 SGHDT and CDR2 YYEEEE. The length of the CDR3 is 15 residues. Based on the CDR3 plus reference TRBV5-6 and TRBJ1-5, the full variable domain is DAGVTQSPTHLIKTRGQQVTLRCSPKSGHDTVSWYQQALGQGPQFIFQYYEEEERQRGNFPDRFSGHQFPNYSSELNVNALLLGDSALYLCASSLYFSSNQPQHFGDGTRLSIL.

This clone has just a few counts. V usage is TRBV5-5 and J usage is TRBJ2-2, with TRBD2 matching over 9 bases. CDR1 and CDR2 (germline): SGHKS, YYEKEE (reference sequence). Trimming removed 7 bases from V and 4 bases from J; junction bases left unmatched: 5. CDR3 length: 14 residues. DNA for the CDR3: TGTGCCAGCCGCGGGGGGGCGGGCACCGGGGAGCTGTTTTTT. Translating gives CASRGGAGTGELFF. The full variable domain, with the rest looked up from reference TRBV5-5 and TRBJ2-2, is DAGVTQSPTHLIKTRGQQVTLRCSPISGHKSVSWYQQVLGQGPQFIFQYYEKEERGRGNFPDRFSARQFPNYSSELNVNALLLGDSALYLCASRGGAGTGELFFGEGSRLTVL.

The rearrangement joins TRBV21-1 to TRBJ1-5. TRBV21-1 represents a pseudogene. CDR3 length equals 18 residues. The CDR3 DNA follows: TGTGCCAGCAGCAAAGGGGTTATCGGACTCAATAGCAATCAGCCCCAGCATTTT. Residues: CASSKGVIGLNSNQPQHF.

V is TRBV27 and J is TRBJ2-6, with D possibly matching TRBD2 (6 bases). V lost 6 bases, J lost 2 bases, and 8 bases lay in between. Per the germline V gene, CDR1 is MNHEY and CDR2 is SMNVEV (reference sequence). This CDR3 contains 14 residues. The CDR3 DNA reads TGTGCCAGCAGGTCGGGGGCTGGGGCCAACGTCCTGACTTTC. Translated: CASRSGAGANVLTF.

This chain uses TRBV7-8 with TRBJ1-3; D unresolved. The CDR3 contains 14 residues. CDR1 and CDR2 from the germline V gene are SGHVS and FQNEAQ. Trimming took 0 bases from V and 1 from J, leaving 4 bases between them. CDR3 sequence (DNA): TGTGCCAGCAGCTTAGCGGCATCTGGAAACACCATATATTTT. It encodes CASSLAASGNTIYF.

The V gene is TRBV5-4, the J gene TRBJ1-1; TRBD1 matches at 8 bases. CDR1 SGHNT and CDR2 YYREEE come from the germline V gene (reference sequence). This CDR3 has 14 residues. Trimming cost V 4 bases and J 6 bases; bases outside gene matches: 8. The CDR3 is CASSAGQGTAEAFF. The CDR3 DNA reads TGTGCCAGCAGCGCAGGACAGGGAACTGCTGAAGCTTTCTTT.

This chain uses TRBV12-3 or TRBV12-4 with TRBJ1-2; D gene ambiguous. V lost 1 base, J lost 4 bases, and 4 bases lay in between. The CDR3 has 12 residues. CDR3 protein: CASSLGLYGYTF. Here the CDR3 DNA reads TGTGCCAGCAGTTTAGGCCTCTATGGCTACACCTTC.

This chain connects TRBV2 to TRBJ2-2; 11 positions agree with TRBD2. The germline CDR1 and CDR2 sequences are SNHLY and FYNNEI. The ends lost 7 bases at V and 4 bases at J; junction bases unmatched: 8. The CDR3 is 16 residues long. DNA for the CDR3: TGTGCCAGCACCGACCTAGCGGGGGGACTCACCGGGGAGCTGTTTTTT. As protein: CASTDLAGGLTGELFF.

This rearrangement joins TRBV5-1 to TRBJ1-3, with D unresolved. V dropped 4 bases and J dropped 0 bases, with 11 bases sitting between them. Germline CDR1 is SGHRS and CDR2 is YFSETQ. The CDR3 length is 15 residues. Here the CDR3 DNA reads TGCGCCAGCAGCCCCGGTGAGCACTCTGGAAACACCATATATTTT. Encoded protein: CASSPGEHSGNTIYF.